The 27 T cell receptor beta chains below come from one sample, sequenced in a study of identical twins. TCRdb passed the 5' RACE reads through MiXCR, listing each CDR3 protein once. This sample has hundreds of thousands of distinct CDR3 sequences, with 20% to 25% found just once. The sample was also reused in another study, on T cells expressing NK-cell markers.

The source material was CD4+ T cells sorted from blood. These receptors were collected from a woman aged 18-35 years in good health.

There are a few counts of this clonotype. The CDR3 sequence: CSASRAGRYNEQFF. CDR3 DNA: TGCAGTGCTAGTAGGGCAGGGCGATACAATGAGCAGTTCTTC. The genes are TRBV20-1 and TRBJ2-1; TRBD1 might be the D (5 bases). Germline CDR1 and CDR2: DFQATT and SNEGSKA (reference sequence). There are 14 residues in the CDR3. The V gene lost 3 bases and the J gene lost 4 bases, with 13 bases spanning the gap.

This chain connects TRBV6-5 to TRBJ2-7; a possible D gene is TRBD2 (5 bases). Per germline, CDR1 MNHEY and CDR2 SVGAGI. The germline V and J ends were trimmed by 7 bases and 3 bases, with 10 bases remaining between them. The CDR3 is 12 residues long. The CDR3 region is CASTGNNYEQYF. For the CDR3, the DNA is TGTGCCAGCACGGGGAACAACTACGAGCAGTACTTC.

This chain links TRBV2 with TRBJ1-1, with 10 bases lining up with TRBD1. Losses at the gene ends were 6 bases for V and 4 bases for J; bases not matched to a gene: 2. CDR1 is SNHLY and CDR2 is FYNNEI in the germline V gene. The CDR3 extends over 13 amino acids. CDR3 amino acids: CASSGTGATEAFF. CDR3 in DNA: TGTGCCAGCAGCGGGACAGGGGCCACTGAAGCTTTCTTT.

This clonotype was observed a few times. The chain is built from TRBV2 and TRBJ2-3; TRBD1 matches 7 bases. The CDR3 loop spans 14 amino acids. Trimming cost V 10 bases and J 2 bases; bases outside gene matches: 9. Germline V gene sequence: CDR1 SNHLY, CDR2 FYNNEI. CDR3 in DNA: TGTGCCAATTCCGGGGACAGCTACACAGATACGCAGTATTTT. Residues: CANSGDSYTDTQYF.

This clonotype was recorded many times. The V gene is TRBV4-3, the J gene TRBJ2-7, with TRBD1 as a possible D gene (6 bases). The CDR3 runs 15 residues. The germline V and J ends were trimmed by 0 bases and 6 bases, with 15 bases remaining between them. Germline assignment: CDR1 LGHNA and CDR2 YSLEER. CDR3 residues: CASSQDMNRAVEQYF. CDR3 nucleotide sequence: TGCGCCAGCAGCCAAGATATGAACAGGGCGGTCGAGCAGTACTTC.

This clonotype was counted ten times or more. The chain is built from TRBV5-1 and TRBJ2-1; no reliable D call. This CDR3 is built from 12 residues. Germline values: CDR1 SGHRS, CDR2 YFSETQ. V was clipped by 0 bases and J by 8 bases, with 6 bases between them. The CDR3: CASSLEEHEQFF. The CDR3 DNA reads TGCGCCAGCAGCTTGGAGGAGCATGAGCAGTTCTTC. The complete variable domain, with remaining parts taken from reference TRBV5-1 and TRBJ2-1, reads KAGVTQTPRYLIKTRGQQVTLSCSPISGHRSVSWYQQTPGQGLQFLFEYFSETQRNKGNFPGRFSGRQFSNSRSEMNVSTLELGDSALYLCASSLEEHEQFFGPGTRLTVL.

In its sample, this clonotype was seen a few times. The chain combines TRBV20-1 with TRBJ1-1; the D is unclear. Germline V gene data show CDR1 as DFQATT and CDR2 as SNEGSKA (reference sequence). The CDR3 has 14 amino acids. V dropped 6 bases and J dropped 1 base, with 15 bases sitting between them. CDR3 DNA: TGCAGTGCGCGGGTAGGCAGCCCGAACACTGAAGCTTTCTTT. It encodes CSARVGSPNTEAFF.

The chain carries TRBV7-6 and TRBJ2-1; the match to TRBD2 covers 11 bases. Germline V gives CDR1 SGHVS, CDR2 FNYEAQ. CDR3 length: 17 amino acids. V gave up 6 bases and J gave up 6 bases; unmatched junction bases: 13. The CDR3 nucleotides are TGTGCCAGCAGACAAACTAGCGGGAGTTTTACTCGCAATGAGCAGTTCTTC. Its translation: CASRQTSGSFTRNEQFF.

This sequence joins TRBV10-3 and TRBJ2-1; 9 bases map to TRBD2. The CDR3 runs 13 residues. Germline trimming cut 7 bases from V and 7 bases from J; bases unmatched to any gene: 5. CDR1 and CDR2 from the germline V gene are ENHRY and SYGVKD. The CDR3 loop is CAITSGTRNEQFF. The CDR3 region has the DNA TGTGCCATCACTAGCGGGACGCGTAATGAGCAGTTCTTC.

This clonotype came up a few times. This chain links TRBV9 with TRBJ2-7, with a possible D match to TRBD1 (6 bases). Trimming left V 7 bases short and J 7 bases short, with 15 bases between. In germline, CDR1 is SGDLS, CDR2 YYNGEE. The CDR3 length is 12 residues. This chain's CDR3 is CASGSPRGEQYF. CDR3 coding DNA: TGTGCCAGCGGGTCCCCCAGGGGTGAGCAGTACTTC.

This clonotype was counted between two and nine times. The rearrangement joins TRBV19 to TRBJ2-7, with 7 bases matching TRBD2. With V trimmed by 7 bases and J by 2 bases, 11 bases remained unmatched. Germline V gene lookup returns CDR1 LNHDA and CDR2 SQIVND (reference sequence). The CDR3 has 15 amino acids. The CDR3 spells CASTSSGTITYEQYF. CDR3 DNA sequence: TGTGCCAGTACAAGCAGCGGGACTATCACCTACGAGCAGTACTTC.

The gene calls are TRBV20-1 and TRBJ2-5, with 10 bases lining up with TRBD2. The CDR3 covers 15 residues. Germline V CDR1 and CDR2: DFQATT, SNEGSKA (reference sequence). V shed 2 bases and J 5 bases; nucleotides not matched to a gene: 8. The chain's CDR3 is CSARPLLAGFETQYF. The CDR3 nucleotides are TGCAGTGCTAGACCCTTACTAGCGGGATTTGAGACCCAGTACTTC.

This clonotype was seen only a few times. The chain recombines TRBV29-1 with TRBJ2-2; 8 positions match TRBD2. The trim removed 4 bases at V and 4 bases at J, leaving 11 bases unmatched. CDR1 and CDR2 (germline): SQVTM, ANQGSEA. The CDR3 runs to 16 residues. The CDR3 loop reads CSVVVSAGGITGELFF. The CDR3 DNA follows: TGCAGCGTTGTGGTTTCGGCGGGGGGAATCACCGGGGAGCTGTTTTTT.

This sequence joins TRBV29-1 and TRBJ2-3; possibly TRBD2 for D (6 bases). The germline CDR1 and CDR2 sequences are SQVTM and ANQGSEA. V lost 1 base, J lost 9 bases, and 8 bases lay in between. The CDR3 is made up of 11 amino acids. The chain's CDR3 is CSVEARGTQYF. CDR3 bases: TGCAGCGTTGAAGCCCGGGGGACGCAGTATTTT.

This clonotype was counted only a few times. V and J are TRBV20-1 and TRBJ2-5; TRBD2 aligns across 14 bases. Per the germline V gene, CDR1 is DFQATT and CDR2 is SNEGSKA (reference sequence). The CDR3 extends over 15 amino acids. The junction had 3 bases not matched to a gene; V was cut back by 1 base and J by 5 bases. Written as DNA, the CDR3 is TGCAGTGCTAGAGCCGGGACTAGCGGGAGTGAGACCCAGTACTTC. This sequence encodes CSARAGTSGSETQYF.

This clonotype was detected once. V and J are TRBV12-3 or TRBV12-4 and TRBJ2-1; D might be TRBD1 (7 bases). This CDR3 has 18 amino acids. V was clipped by 5 bases and J by 6 bases, with 26 bases between them. The CDR3 loop is CASSPPRGQGGLSNEQFF. CDR3 DNA sequence: TGTGCCAGCAGTCCCCCGCGTGGGCAGGGGGGCCTGAGCAATGAGCAGTTCTTC.

The table lists this clonotype with a few counts. V and J are TRBV12-3 or TRBV12-4 and TRBJ1-1; D remains ambiguous. The germline V and J ends were trimmed by 7 bases and 4 bases, with 16 bases remaining between them. CDR3 length: 14 residues. The CDR3 is CASTQSLGSTEAFF. CDR3 coding DNA: TGTGCCAGCACCCAGTCGTTGGGAAGCACTGAAGCTTTCTTT.

This chain links TRBV6-5 with TRBJ2-1; possible D gene TRBD1, 6 bases. Deletions cut 2 bases from V and 2 bases from J, with 10 bases between. The CDR3 sequence is 15 residues long. Per the germline V gene, CDR1 is MNHEY and CDR2 is SVGAGI. The chain's CDR3 is CASSYTGSPYNEQFF. The CDR3 region has the DNA TGTGCCAGCAGTTACACAGGGAGCCCCTACAATGAGCAGTTCTTC.

The chain employs TRBV15 and TRBJ2-1; 12 bases map to TRBD2. Germline-derived CDR1 and CDR2 are LNHNV and YYDKDF (reference sequence). V was clipped by 4 bases and J by 8 bases; unmatched bases: 9. There are 16 residues in the CDR3. The DNA for the CDR3 is TGTGCCACCAGCAACCACCTAGCGGGGGGGTGGGATGAGCAGTTCTTC. It specifies CATSNHLAGGWDEQFF.

This clonotype came up a few times. The rearrangement joins TRBV28 to TRBJ1-5; D is perhaps TRBD1 (6 bases). CDR3 length equals 13 residues. V was pared by 7 bases and J by 5 bases, with 12 bases between. Germline CDR1 MDHEN, CDR2 SYDVKM. The CDR3 protein is CASIPRGDQPQHF. CDR3 DNA sequence: TGTGCCAGCATTCCAAGGGGGGATCAGCCCCAGCATTTT.

The sample holds a few counts of this clonotype. The rearrangement links TRBV15 to TRBJ2-7, with D perhaps matching TRBD2 (5 bases). The CDR3 consists of 11 residues. Germline assignment: CDR1 LNHNV and CDR2 YYDKDF (reference sequence). V shed 8 bases and J shed 9 bases, with 14 bases lying between them. The CDR3 coding sequence is TGTGCCACCGGGGTAGGGAGCGCGCAGTACTTC. Residues: CATGVGSAQYF. The whole variable domain, filled in from reference TRBV15 and TRBJ2-7, reads DAMVIQNPRYQVTQFGKPVTLSCSQTLNHNVMYWYQQKSSQAPKLLFHYYDKDFNNEADTPDNFQSRRPNTSFCFLDIRSPGLGDTAMYLCATGVGSAQYFGPGTRLTVT.

This clonotype has a handful of counts. The chain uses TRBV9 and TRBJ2-1; D is ambiguous. The CDR3 spans 17 residues. Germline CDR1 reads SGDLS; CDR2 reads YYNGEE. The ends were cut back, 0 bases at V and 5 bases at J, with 18 bases in the middle. CDR3 loop: CASSVGTAQGRDNEQFF. The CDR3 coding sequence is TGTGCCAGCAGCGTAGGGACCGCTCAAGGAAGGGACAATGAGCAGTTCTTC.

V gene TRBV20-1 combines with J gene TRBJ2-7, with a tentative D call TRBD2 (5 bases). The CDR3 covers 14 residues. Trimming removed 6 bases from V and 0 bases from J, with 15 bases in between. Germline lookup yields CDR1 DFQATT and CDR2 SNEGSKA (reference sequence). In DNA, the CDR3 is TGCAGTGCCCCGATTACGGGGAACTCCTACGAGCAGTACTTC. It translates to CSAPITGNSYEQYF.

This clonotype came up a few times. The V gene is TRBV7-9, the J gene TRBJ2-5; possible D gene TRBD2, 5 bases. The germline V gene encodes CDR1 SEHNR and CDR2 FQNEAQ (reference sequence). V was cut by 5 bases and J by 7 bases, with 11 bases left in between. The CDR3 is made up of 12 amino acids. This chain's CDR3 is CASSGSVGTQYF. CDR3 nucleotide sequence: TGTGCCAGCAGCGGGAGTGTGGGGACCCAGTACTTC.

The chain employs TRBV11-2 and TRBJ2-5; D is uncertain. V was pared by 1 base and J by 6 bases, with 9 bases between. The CDR3 is 13 residues long. The germline V gene has CDR1 SGHAT and CDR2 FQNNGV. CDR3 protein: CASSLAVVKTQYF. CDR3 coding DNA: TGTGCCAGCAGCTTAGCGGTTGTGAAGACCCAGTACTTC.

This clonotype was observed a handful of times. This chain joins TRBV9 and TRBJ2-3, with unresolved D. The CDR3 covers 14 residues. Germline CDR1 is SGDLS and CDR2 is YYNGEE. Trimming removed 2 bases at V and 3 bases at J, with 10 bases between. CDR3: CASSVVSRTDTQYF. The CDR3 region has the DNA TGTGCCAGCAGCGTCGTATCGAGGACAGATACGCAGTATTTT.

This clonotype is a singleton in its sample. The rearrangement uses TRBV5-4 and TRBJ2-1, with 8 bases aligning to TRBD2. The CDR3 consists of 16 residues. From germline, CDR1 is SGHNT and CDR2 YYREEE (reference sequence). Losses at the gene ends were 3 bases for V and 3 bases for J; bases not matched to a gene: 8. DNA of the CDR3: TGTGCCAGCAGCTCCGAGCGGGAGCGCTTCTACAATGAGCAGTTCTTC. Encoded protein: CASSSERERFYNEQFF.